This passage covers 23 T cell receptor beta chains from one sample sequenced in a study of spatial heterogeneity in lung cancer. TCRdb re-called the 5' RACE reads through MiXCR, storing one row per CDR3 protein. This table holds 40,000 to 50,000 distinct CDR3 sequences, over 9.5% found once. Specified time point: blood at routine non-recurrence follow-up after resection. This sample comprised PBMCs, obtained at follow-up. The receptors were gathered from a female donor with early-stage non-small cell lung cancer.

V gene TRBV5-1 combines with J gene TRBJ2-3; D unclear. CDR1 is SGHRS and CDR2 is YFSETQ in the germline V gene. V was trimmed by 0 bases and J by 6 bases, leaving 8 bases between them. CDR3 length: 13 residues. DNA for the CDR3: TGCGCCAGCAGCTTGGGCCGTGGGGATACGCAGTATTTT. It specifies CASSLGRGDTQYF. The full variable domain, with the rest looked up from reference TRBV5-1 and TRBJ2-3, is KAGVTQTPRYLIKTRGQQVTLSCSPISGHRSVSWYQQTPGQGLQFLFEYFSETQRNKGNFPGRFSGRQFSNSRSEMNVSTLELGDSALYLCASSLGRGDTQYFGPGTRLTVL.

This clonotype was counted a few times. This sequence joins TRBV5-1 and TRBJ1-1, with 8 positions matching TRBD1. The CDR3 runs to 15 residues. CDR1 is SGHRS, CDR2 YFSETQ, per germline. The V and J ends lost 2 bases and 1 base, in that order; junction bases with no gene match: 4. Here the CDR3 reads CASSLTDRGNTEAFF. DNA for the CDR3: TGCGCCAGCAGCTTAACAGACAGGGGGAACACTGAAGCTTTCTTT.

The sample holds a few counts of this clonotype. The gene calls are TRBV6-2 or TRBV6-3 and TRBJ1-2; D is possibly TRBD1 (6 bases). CDR3 size: 13 residues. Germline CDR1 is MNHEY and CDR2 is SVGEGT. V gave up 4 bases and J gave up 4 bases, with 10 bases separating them. The CDR3 coding sequence is TGTGCCAGCAGTTTACAGGGAACCTATGGCTACACCTTC. This sequence encodes CASSLQGTYGYTF.

The chain recombines TRBV20-1 with TRBJ2-1, with 10 bases that match TRBD2. This CDR3 has 14 residues. The V and J ends lost 6 bases and 8 bases, in that order; junction bases with no gene match: 10. Germline assignment: CDR1 DFQATT and CDR2 SNEGSKA (reference sequence). The CDR3 is CSARSGGASDEQFF. DNA of the CDR3: TGCAGTGCAAGGAGCGGGGGGGCCAGCGATGAGCAGTTCTTC.

This clonotype was seen ten or more times. The CDR3 DNA is TGTGCCTGGAGAAAGGGTTTCCTGAACACTGAAGCTTTCTTT. Residues: CAWRKGFLNTEAFF. The chain combines TRBV30 with TRBJ1-1; the D is unclear. The CDR3 consists of 14 residues. Trimming took 3 bases from V and 0 from J, leaving 11 bases between them. Germline lookup yields CDR1 GTSNPN and CDR2 SVGIG (reference sequence).

This clonotype came up many times. This rearrangement joins TRBV5-1 to TRBJ2-3; maybe TRBD2 (6 bases). V lost 0 bases to trimming and J lost 5 bases, with 10 bases between them. The length of the CDR3 is 14 residues. Per the germline V gene, CDR1 is SGHRS and CDR2 is YFSETQ. CDR3: CASSLARGEDTQYF. The CDR3 bases are TGCGCCAGCAGCTTGGCCCGCGGGGAAGATACGCAGTATTTT.

This clonotype came up a few times. The chain employs TRBV12-3 or TRBV12-4 and TRBJ2-1; 14 bases map to TRBD2. V was clipped by 4 bases and J by 2 bases; unmatched bases: 7. The CDR3 spans 18 residues. Here the CDR3 reads CASSSTGTSGGAYNEQFF. The CDR3 DNA reads as TGTGCCAGCAGTTCCACCGGGACTAGCGGGGGAGCCTACAATGAGCAGTTCTTC.

The CDR3 coding sequence is TGTGCCAGCAGTCAGGGACCAAACAATGAGCAGTTCTTC. Translating it yields CASSQGPNNEQFF. V gene TRBV6-2 or TRBV6-3 combines with J gene TRBJ2-1; D tentatively fits TRBD1 or TRBD2 (5 bases each). The germline V gene has CDR1 MNHEY and CDR2 SVGEGT. The ends were cut back, 5 bases at V and 5 bases at J, with 10 bases in the middle. The length of the CDR3 is 13 residues.

This clonotype was counted many times. V is TRBV2 and J is TRBJ2-1, with a tentative D call TRBD2 (6 bases). The CDR3 runs to 11 residues. Trimming left V 6 bases short and J 8 bases short, with 8 bases between. Germline V CDR1 and CDR2: SNHLY, FYNNEI. The DNA of the CDR3 is TGTGCCAGCAGAACTAGCTATGAGCAGTTCTTC. Its protein is CASRTSYEQFF. Looking up the rest from reference TRBV2 and TRBJ2-1 gives the full variable domain: EPEVTQTPSHQVTQMGQEVILRCVPISNHLYFYWYRQILGQKVEFLVSFYNNEISEKSEIFDDQFSVERPDGSNFTLKIRSTKLEDSAMYFCASRTSYEQFFGPGTRLTVL.

The chain is built from TRBV20-1 and TRBJ1-1, with no clear D. Germline CDR1 DFQATT, CDR2 SNEGSKA (reference sequence). V was shortened by 7 bases and J by 0 bases, with 15 bases between the two germline ends. This CDR3 has 14 amino acids. The DNA for the CDR3 is TGCAGTGTCAGAGCCATGGGGATGAACACTGAAGCTTTCTTT. Its protein is CSVRAMGMNTEAFF.

This clonotype was recorded many times. The DNA of the CDR3 is TGTGCCAGCAGTTTCCCAGGGGCAGGGGCCAACGTCCTGACTTTC. Residues: CASSFPGAGANVLTF. V and J are TRBV12-3 or TRBV12-4 and TRBJ2-6; a possible D gene is TRBD1 (6 bases). This CDR3 has 15 amino acids. The V end lost 3 bases, the J end lost 4 bases, and 10 bases lay between the germline ends.

J is TRBJ1-1 and V is TRBV5-1, with D possibly being TRBD1 (5 bases). V was cut by 0 bases and J by 0 bases, with 18 bases left in between. This CDR3 has 18 residues. Germline assignment: CDR1 SGHRS and CDR2 YFSETQ. CDR3: CASSLVPIFGAMNTEAFF. CDR3 DNA: TGCGCCAGCAGCTTGGTCCCAATATTTGGGGCCATGAACACTGAAGCTTTCTTT.

There are many counts of this clonotype. The chain couples TRBV29-1 to TRBJ1-1; perhaps TRBD1 as D (5 bases). Germline assignment: CDR1 SQVTM and CDR2 ANQGSEA. The CDR3 is made up of 13 amino acids. The V gene lost 6 bases and the J gene lost 5 bases, with 16 bases spanning the gap. The CDR3 reads CSVGKGTATEAFF. CDR3 DNA sequence: TGCAGCGTCGGCAAGGGGACGGCTACTGAAGCTTTCTTT.

This clonotype has more than one count but fewer than ten. The chain employs TRBV7-9 and TRBJ2-3, with D perhaps assigned TRBD1 or TRBD2 (5 bases each). CDR3 size: 18 residues. The V end lost 10 bases, the J end lost 0 bases, and 26 bases lay between the germline ends. The germline CDR1 and CDR2 sequences are SEHNR and FQNEAQ (reference sequence). CDR3 DNA: TGTGCCACCAAGCTCCCCCGTGGGGGAGCCCTTAGCACAGATACGCAGTATTTT. The encoded protein is CATKLPRGGALSTDTQYF. The variable domain in full, completed from reference TRBV7-9 and TRBJ2-3, reads DTGVSQNPRHKITKRGQNVTFRCDPISEHNRLYWYRQTLGQGPEFLTYFQNEAQLEKSRLLSDRFSAERPKGSFSTLEIQRTEQGDSAMYLCATKLPRGGALSTDTQYFGPGTRLTVL.

This chain links TRBV27 with TRBJ1-5; D is uncertain. V lost 5 bases to trimming and J lost 4 bases, with 9 bases between them. This CDR3 is 13 amino acids long. Germline V CDR1 and CDR2: MNHEY, SMNVEV (reference sequence). This CDR3 is CASSTRSNQPQHF. CDR3 coding DNA: TGTGCCAGCAGTACTAGGAGTAATCAGCCCCAGCATTTT.

The chain has TRBV5-1 and TRBJ2-1; D is ambiguous. In germline, CDR1 is SGHRS, CDR2 YFSETQ. The CDR3 extends over 15 amino acids. V lost 0 bases and J 5 bases, leaving 12 bases between the germline ends. The CDR3 protein is CASSLGPVGNNEQFF. CDR3 sequence (DNA): TGCGCCAGCAGCTTGGGGCCAGTTGGTAACAATGAGCAGTTCTTC.

In the case of this clonotype: This could be a read error, since a much larger clone is one nucleotide away. The chain employs TRBV5-4 and TRBJ2-3, with 7 bases identical to TRBD1. There are 14 residues in the CDR3. CDR1 and CDR2 from the germline V gene are SGHNT and YYREEE (reference sequence). V was pared by 6 bases and J by 4 bases, with 8 bases of the junction left unmatched. CDR3: CASTPKDRSDTQYF. The CDR3 DNA reads TGTGCCAGCACACCCAAGGACAGGTCAGATACGCAGTATTTT. The complete variable domain, with remaining parts taken from reference TRBV5-4 and TRBJ2-3, reads ETGVTQSPTHLIKTRGQQVTLRCSSQSGHNTVSWYQQALGQGPQFIFQYYREEENGRGNFPPRFSGLQFPNYSSELNVNALELDDSALYLCASTPKDRSDTQYFGPGTRLTVL.

On this clonotype itself: A much larger clone lies a single base off, so this may be a read error. This chain joins TRBV10-2 and TRBJ2-1; either TRBD1 or TRBD2 may supply D (5 bases each). V was trimmed by 3 bases and J by 9 bases, leaving 21 bases between them. The germline V gene has CDR1 WSHSY and CDR2 SAAADI. The CDR3 is 16 residues long. CDR3 bases: TGCGCCAGCAGTGACCCCTTCTCCTCGGGGCCGTGTGAGCAGTTCTTC. Translating gives CASSDPFSSGPCEQFF.

This clonotype has only a few counts. The chain employs TRBV28 and TRBJ2-5; D tentatively fits TRBD1 or TRBD2 (5 bases each). V was shortened by 7 bases and J by 7 bases, with 16 bases between the two germline ends. CDR1 and CDR2 from the germline V gene are MDHEN and SYDVKM. The CDR3 contains 13 residues. The CDR3 sequence: CASKGPPGRTQYF. In DNA, the CDR3 is TGTGCCAGCAAAGGGCCCCCGGGGCGGACCCAGTACTTC.

This clonotype showed up many times. The V call is TRBV6-2 or TRBV6-3, the J call TRBJ2-3; D may match TRBD1 or TRBD2 (5 bases each). Germline V gene data show CDR1 as MNHEY and CDR2 as SVGEGT. The ends were cut back, 5 bases at V and 2 bases at J, with 20 bases in the middle. This CDR3 is built from 17 residues. The CDR3 DNA is TGTGCCAGCAGTCCGGATGAAGGGACGGAGTACACAGATACGCAGTATTTT. The encoded protein is CASSPDEGTEYTDTQYF.

There are many counts of this clonotype. The chain employs TRBV12-3 or TRBV12-4 and TRBJ1-1; 7 nucleotides agree with TRBD1. The length of the CDR3 is 15 residues. After removal of 6 bases from V and 4 bases from J, the junction contained 11 bases not matched to a gene. CDR3 bases: TGTGCCAGCAGACCCCAACGGGCAGGGGGCACTGAAGCTTTCTTT. Its protein product is CASRPQRAGGTEAFF.

The sample holds a few counts of this clonotype. The chain has TRBV27 and TRBJ2-1; D not certain. This CDR3 has 12 residues. Germline CDR1 is MNHEY and CDR2 is SMNVEV (reference sequence). The ends were cut back, 3 bases at V and 0 bases at J, with 0 bases in the middle. This CDR3 is CASSFSYNEQFF. CDR3 DNA sequence: TGTGCCAGCAGTTTCTCCTACAATGAGCAGTTCTTC.

The chain combines TRBV2 with TRBJ2-1; 9 positions match TRBD1. Germline V lookup: CDR1 SNHLY, CDR2 FYNNEI. The CDR3 spans 16 residues. V lost 4 bases and J lost 9; bases outside the gene matches: 13. CDR3 sequence reads: CASSGRGQGIHVEQFF. In nucleotides, the CDR3 is TGTGCCAGCAGTGGGCGGGGACAGGGAATTCATGTTGAGCAGTTCTTC. The whole variable domain, remainder taken from reference TRBV2 and TRBJ2-1, is EPEVTQTPSHQVTQMGQEVILRCVPISNHLYFYWYRQILGQKVEFLVSFYNNEISEKSEIFDDQFSVERPDGSNFTLKIRSTKLEDSAMYFCASSGRGQGIHVEQFFGPGTRLTVL.